This T cell receptor beta chain emerged from a study of cytomegalovirus exposure and HLA in healthy donors. The CDR3 has 17 amino acids. V shed 0 bases, J shed 2 bases, and the junction held 6 bases outside the gene matches. The germline V gene encodes CDR1 LNHNV and CDR2 YYDKDF (reference sequence). In regard to this clone: Its antigen is unknown.

Primers for the PCR totalled 60 Vbeta and 13 Jbeta. Clones were read by immunoSEQ multiplex PCR, and TCRdb kept only the in-frame ones, dropping some. The sample has fewer than 250,000 clones, approximately 80% seen once. General study points: A further, later analysis showed that HLA-associated TCR beta chains (compared with equally common others) were more clonally expanded.

The rearrangement uses TRBV15 and TRBJ2-3; TRBD2 matches 9 bases. The sequenced sample was PBMCs. This receptor was identified in a girl aged 2 to 10 in good health and CMV-seronegative. The CDR3: CATSRDYSGGYTDTQYF. The CDR3 DNA sequence: TGTGCCACCAGCAGAGATTACAGCGGGGGGTACACAGATACGCAGTATTTT. Filled out from reference TRBV15 and TRBJ2-3, the complete variable domain reads DAMVIQNPRYQVTQFGKPVTLSCSQTLNHNVMYWYQQKSSQAPKLLFHYYDKDFNNEADTPDNFQSRRPNTSFCFLDIRSPGLGDTAMYLCATSRDYSGGYTDTQYFGPGTRLTVL.